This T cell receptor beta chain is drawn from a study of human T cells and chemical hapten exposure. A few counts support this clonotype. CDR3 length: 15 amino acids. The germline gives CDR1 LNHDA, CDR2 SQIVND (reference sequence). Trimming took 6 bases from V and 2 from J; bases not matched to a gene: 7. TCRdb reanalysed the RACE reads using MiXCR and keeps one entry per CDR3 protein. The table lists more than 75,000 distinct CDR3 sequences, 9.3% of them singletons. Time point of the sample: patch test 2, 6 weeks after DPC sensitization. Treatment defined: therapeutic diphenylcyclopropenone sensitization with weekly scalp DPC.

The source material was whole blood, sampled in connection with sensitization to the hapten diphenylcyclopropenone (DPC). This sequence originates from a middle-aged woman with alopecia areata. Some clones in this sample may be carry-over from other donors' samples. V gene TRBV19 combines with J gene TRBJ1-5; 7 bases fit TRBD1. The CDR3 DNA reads TGTGCCAGTAGCGAGGGGGCGGTCGGCAATCAGCCCCAGCATTTT. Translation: CASSEGAVGNQPQHF.